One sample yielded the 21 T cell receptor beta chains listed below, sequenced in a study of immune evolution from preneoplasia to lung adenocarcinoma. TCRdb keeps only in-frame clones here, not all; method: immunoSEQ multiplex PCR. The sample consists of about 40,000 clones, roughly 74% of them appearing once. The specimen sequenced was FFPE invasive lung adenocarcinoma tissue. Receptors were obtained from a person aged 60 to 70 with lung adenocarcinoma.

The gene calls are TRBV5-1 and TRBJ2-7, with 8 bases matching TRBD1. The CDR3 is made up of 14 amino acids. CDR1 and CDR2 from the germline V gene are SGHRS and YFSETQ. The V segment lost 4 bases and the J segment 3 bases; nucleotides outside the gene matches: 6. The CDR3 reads CASSPGQEVYEQYF. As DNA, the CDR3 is TGCGCCAGCAGCCCGGGACAGGAAGTCTACGAGCAGTACTTC.

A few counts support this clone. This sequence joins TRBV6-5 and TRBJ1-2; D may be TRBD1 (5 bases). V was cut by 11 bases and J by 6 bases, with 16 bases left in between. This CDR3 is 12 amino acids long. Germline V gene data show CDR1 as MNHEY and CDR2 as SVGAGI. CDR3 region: CASRGREHGYTF. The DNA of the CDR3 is TGTGCCTCGAGGGGCAGGGAGCATGGCTACACCTTC.

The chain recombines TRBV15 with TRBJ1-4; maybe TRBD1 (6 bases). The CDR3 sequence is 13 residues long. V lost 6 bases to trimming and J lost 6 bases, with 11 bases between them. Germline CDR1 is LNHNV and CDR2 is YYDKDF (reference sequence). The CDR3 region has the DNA TGTGCCACCAGAGGGACACCGGATGAAAAACTGTTTTTT. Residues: CATRGTPDEKLFF.

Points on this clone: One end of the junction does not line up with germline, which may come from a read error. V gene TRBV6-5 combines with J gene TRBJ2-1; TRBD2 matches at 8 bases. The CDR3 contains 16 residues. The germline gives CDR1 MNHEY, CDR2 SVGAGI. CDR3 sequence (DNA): TGTACCAGCAGTTACCGGAGACTAGCGTTCTACAATGAGCAGTTCTTC. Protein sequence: CTSSYRRLAFYNEQFF.

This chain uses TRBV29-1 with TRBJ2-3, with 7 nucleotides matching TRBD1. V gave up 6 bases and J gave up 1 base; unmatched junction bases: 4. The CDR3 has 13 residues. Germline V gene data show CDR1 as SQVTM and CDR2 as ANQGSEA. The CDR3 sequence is CSVPGQGTDTQYF. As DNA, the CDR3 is TGCAGCGTCCCCGGACAGGGCACAGATACGCAGTATTTT.

The CDR3 nucleotides read TGTGCCAGCAGCGTAGCTAGCGGGAGAGGTGATACGCAGTATTTT. Protein sequence: CASSVASGRGDTQYF. The chain joins TRBV9 to TRBJ2-3; 10 bases line up with TRBD2. This CDR3 is 15 amino acids long. Germline-derived CDR1 and CDR2 are SGDLS and YYNGEE. J was trimmed by 6 bases and V by 0 bases; bases with no gene match: 4.

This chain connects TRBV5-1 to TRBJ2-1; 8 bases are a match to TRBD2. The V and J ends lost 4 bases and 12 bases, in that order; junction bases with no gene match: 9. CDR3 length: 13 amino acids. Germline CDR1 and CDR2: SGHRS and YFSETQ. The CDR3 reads CASSPGGAGVQFF. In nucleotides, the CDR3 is TGCGCCAGCAGCCCCGGGGGGGCGGGAGTGCAGTTCTTC.

CDR3 sequence: CASSERQVPSGLFF. The CDR3 DNA is TGTGCCAGCAGCGAGAGACAGGTTCCTTCGGGGCTGTTTTTT. The chain employs TRBV5-4 and TRBJ2-2; TRBD1 is a possible D gene (6 bases). Trimming shortened V by 4 bases and J by 13 bases, and 20 bases separated the two germline ends. This CDR3 has 14 amino acids. Germline lookup yields CDR1 SGHNT and CDR2 YYREEE (reference sequence).

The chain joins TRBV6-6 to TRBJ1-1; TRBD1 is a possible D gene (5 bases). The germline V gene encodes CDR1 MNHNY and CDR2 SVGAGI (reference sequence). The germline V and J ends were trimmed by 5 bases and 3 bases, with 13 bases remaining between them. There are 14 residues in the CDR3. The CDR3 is CASSPQGADTEAFF. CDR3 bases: TGTGCCAGCAGTCCTCAGGGTGCAGACACTGAAGCTTTCTTT.

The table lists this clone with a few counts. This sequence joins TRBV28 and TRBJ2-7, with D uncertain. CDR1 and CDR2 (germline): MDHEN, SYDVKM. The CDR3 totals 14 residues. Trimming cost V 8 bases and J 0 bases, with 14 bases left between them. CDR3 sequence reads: CASEIRGSSYEQYF. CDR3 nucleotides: TGTGCCAGCGAAATACGCGGCAGCTCCTACGAGCAGTACTTC.

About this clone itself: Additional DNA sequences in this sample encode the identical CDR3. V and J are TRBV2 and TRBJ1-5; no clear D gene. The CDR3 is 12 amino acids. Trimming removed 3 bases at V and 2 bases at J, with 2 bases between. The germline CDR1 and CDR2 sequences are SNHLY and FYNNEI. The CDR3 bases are TGTGCCAGCAGTGAGGGCAATCAGCCCCAGCATTTT. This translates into CASSEGNQPQHF.

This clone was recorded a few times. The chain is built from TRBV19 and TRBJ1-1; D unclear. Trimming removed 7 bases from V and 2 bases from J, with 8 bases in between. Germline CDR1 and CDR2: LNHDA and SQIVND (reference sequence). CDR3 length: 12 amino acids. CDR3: CASIGGNTEAFF. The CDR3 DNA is TGTGCCAGTATCGGCGGAAACACTGAAGCTTTCTTT.

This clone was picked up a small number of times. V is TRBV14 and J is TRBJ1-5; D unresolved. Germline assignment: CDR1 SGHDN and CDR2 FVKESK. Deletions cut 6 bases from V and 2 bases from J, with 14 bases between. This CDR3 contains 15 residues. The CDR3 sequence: CASRRGDRGNQPQHF. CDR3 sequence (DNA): TGTGCCAGCAGACGGGGAGACCGTGGCAATCAGCCCCAGCATTTT.

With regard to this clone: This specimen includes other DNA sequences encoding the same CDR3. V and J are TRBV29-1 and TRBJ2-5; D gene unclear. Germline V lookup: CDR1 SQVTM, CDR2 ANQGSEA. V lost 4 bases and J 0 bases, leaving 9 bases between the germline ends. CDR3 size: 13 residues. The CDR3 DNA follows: TGCAGCGTTGGGGGTGGGTACCAAGAGACCCAGTACTTC. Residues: CSVGGGYQETQYF. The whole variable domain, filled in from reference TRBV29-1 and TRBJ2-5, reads SAVISQKPSRDICQRGTSLTIQCQVDSQVTMMFWYRQQPGQSLTLIATANQGSEATYESGFVIDKFPISRPNLTFSTLTVSNMSPEDSSIYLCSVGGGYQETQYFGPGTRLLVL.

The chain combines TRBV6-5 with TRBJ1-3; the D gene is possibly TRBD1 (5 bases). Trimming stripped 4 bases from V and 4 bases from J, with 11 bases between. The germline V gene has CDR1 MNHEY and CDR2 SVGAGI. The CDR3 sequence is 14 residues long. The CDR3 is CASSSQGPGNTIYF. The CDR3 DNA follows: TGTGCCAGCAGTTCCCAGGGTCCGGGAAACACCATATATTTT.

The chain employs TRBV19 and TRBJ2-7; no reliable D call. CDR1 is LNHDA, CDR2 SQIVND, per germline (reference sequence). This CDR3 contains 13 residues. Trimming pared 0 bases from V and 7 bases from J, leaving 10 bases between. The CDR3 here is CASSIDEGREQYF. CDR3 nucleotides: TGTGCCAGTAGTATAGATGAAGGAAGGGAGCAGTACTTC.

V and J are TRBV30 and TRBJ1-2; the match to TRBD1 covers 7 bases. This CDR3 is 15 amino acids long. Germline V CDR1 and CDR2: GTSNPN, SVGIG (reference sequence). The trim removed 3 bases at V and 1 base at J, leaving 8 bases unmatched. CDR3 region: CAWRAGAGGNYGYTF. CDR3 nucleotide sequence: TGTGCCTGGAGGGCCGGGGCAGGGGGTAACTATGGCTACACCTTC.

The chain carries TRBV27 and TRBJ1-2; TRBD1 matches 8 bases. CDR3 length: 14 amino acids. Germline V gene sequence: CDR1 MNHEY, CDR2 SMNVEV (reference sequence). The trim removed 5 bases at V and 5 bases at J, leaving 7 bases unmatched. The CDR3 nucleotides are TGTGCCAGCAGTCGCCTTGGACAGGGATATGGCTACACCTTC. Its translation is CASSRLGQGYGYTF.

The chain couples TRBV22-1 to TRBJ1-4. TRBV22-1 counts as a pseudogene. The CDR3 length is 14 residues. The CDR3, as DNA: TGTCCTGGGAGCGCACGTCGTGCTGAAGAAAAACTGTTTTTT. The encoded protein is CPGSARRAEEKLFF.

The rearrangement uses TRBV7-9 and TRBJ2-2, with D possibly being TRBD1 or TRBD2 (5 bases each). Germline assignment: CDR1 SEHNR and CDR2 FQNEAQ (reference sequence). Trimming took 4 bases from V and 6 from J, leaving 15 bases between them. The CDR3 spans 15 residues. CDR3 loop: CASSSGTSGAGELFF. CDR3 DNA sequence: TGTGCCAGCAGCTCCGGGACCAGCGGAGCCGGGGAGCTGTTTTTT.

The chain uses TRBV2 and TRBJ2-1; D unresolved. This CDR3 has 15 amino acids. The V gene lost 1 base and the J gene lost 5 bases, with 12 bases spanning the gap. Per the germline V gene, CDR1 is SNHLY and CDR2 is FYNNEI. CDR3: CASSEGLGSNNEQFF. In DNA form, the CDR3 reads TGTGCCAGCAGTGAAGGGCTAGGTTCGAACAATGAGCAGTTCTTC.